The sequence of this T cell receptor beta chain was determined in a study of blood T cell repertoires in COVID-19. Sequencing used immunoSEQ multiplex PCR; TCRdb keeps in-frame clones, though not all of them. The data contain 65,000 to 95,000 clones, around 83% of them singletons. Per the germline V gene, CDR1 is MNHNS and CDR2 is SASEGT. The CDR3 length is 15 residues. V lost 2 bases to trimming and J lost 4 bases; unmatched junction nucleotides: 7. This receptor was identified in a woman aged 45-60 years with acute or convalescent COVID-19. J is TRBJ2-5 and V is TRBV6-1, with 7 bases that match TRBD2. Source material: peripheral blood. The CDR3 sequence is CASSERGGRGETQYF. The CDR3 coding sequence is TGTGCCAGCAGTGAAAGGGGTGGGAGGGGAGAGACCCAGTACTTC.